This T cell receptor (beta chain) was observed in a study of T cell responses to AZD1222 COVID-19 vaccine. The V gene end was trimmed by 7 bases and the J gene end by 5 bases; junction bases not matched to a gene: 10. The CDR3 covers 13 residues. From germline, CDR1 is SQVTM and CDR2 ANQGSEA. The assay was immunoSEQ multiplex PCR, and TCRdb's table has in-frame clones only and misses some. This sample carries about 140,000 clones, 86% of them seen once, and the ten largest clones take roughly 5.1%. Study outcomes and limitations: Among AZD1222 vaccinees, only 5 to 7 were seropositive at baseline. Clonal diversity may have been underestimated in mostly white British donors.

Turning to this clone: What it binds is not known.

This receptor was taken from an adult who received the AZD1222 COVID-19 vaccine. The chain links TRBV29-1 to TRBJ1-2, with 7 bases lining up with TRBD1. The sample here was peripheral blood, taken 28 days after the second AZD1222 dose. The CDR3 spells CSASRGAGYGYTF. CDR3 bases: TGCAGCGCAAGCAGGGGGGCTGGGTATGGCTACACCTTC.